The 11 T cell receptor beta chains presented below share a single source sample, sequenced in a study of post-analysis software for immune sequencing data. Whole-study findings and limits: Patients had higher frequencies than controls of roughly five TRBV segments, including TRBV5-6, TRBV5-1 and TRBV20-1.

These receptors lack a known antigen. Unique molecular identifiers featured in each of the TCR beta cDNA libraries. A single record per CDR3 protein comes from TCRdb applying MiXCR to the PCR reads. This table holds 380,000 or so distinct CDR3 sequences, roughly 30% found once. The sequenced sample was blood. Receptors originate from a girl aged 5-17 years with multiple sclerosis.

This clonotype was counted between two and nine times. The chain is built from TRBV28 and TRBJ2-5, with D perhaps TRBD1 or TRBD2 (5 bases each). V dropped 5 bases and J dropped 5 bases, with 24 bases sitting between them. This CDR3 is built from 17 residues. CDR1 is MDHEN, CDR2 SYDVKM, per germline. CDR3 amino acids: CASSPHSGTPRGETQYF. The CDR3 DNA is TGTGCCAGCAGTCCTCACTCCGGGACCCCACGGGGCGAGACCCAGTACTTC.

V gene TRBV6-1 combines with J gene TRBJ2-5, with TRBD2 matching 10 bases. V lost 5 bases to trimming and J lost 0 bases; unmatched junction nucleotides: 12. CDR1 is MNHNS, CDR2 SASEGT, per germline. This CDR3 is built from 18 residues. The DNA for the CDR3 is TGTGCCAGCAGTCTGCAGGCTAGCGGGGGCCGGGACCAAGAGACCCAGTACTTC. It encodes CASSLQASGGRDQETQYF.

The chain employs TRBV6-5 and TRBJ1-2; 11 nucleotides align to TRBD1. Germline loops: CDR1 MNHEY, CDR2 SVGAGI. V gave up 3 bases and J gave up 2 bases; unmatched junction bases: 8. The CDR3 covers 17 residues. The CDR3 spells CASSYTGTGGPNYGYTF. The CDR3 DNA follows: TGTGCCAGCAGTTATACCGGGACAGGGGGGCCGAACTATGGCTACACCTTC.

V gene TRBV15 combines with J gene TRBJ1-1; D unresolved. The CDR3 is made up of 15 amino acids. Germline CDR1 reads LNHNV; CDR2 reads YYDKDF (reference sequence). Trimming cost V 0 bases and J 13 bases, with 21 bases left between them. CDR3 DNA sequence: TGTGCCACCAGCAGAGATCTAGGGCAGTCTCAGAAGGGTTTCTTT. This codes for CATSRDLGQSQKGFF.

The chain combines TRBV9 with TRBJ2-1; 13 bases fit TRBD2. The V and J ends lost 5 bases and 7 bases, in that order; junction bases with no gene match: 6. Germline V gene data show CDR1 as SGDLS and CDR2 as YYNGEE. The CDR3 totals 15 residues. CDR3 loop: CASSRGLAGVNEQFF. The CDR3 nucleotides are TGTGCCAGCAGTAGAGGACTAGCGGGGGTGAATGAGCAGTTCTTC.

The chain has TRBV11-2 and TRBJ2-1, with TRBD2 as a possible D gene (5 bases). The CDR3 extends over 16 amino acids. Germline CDR1 and CDR2: SGHAT and FQNNGV. Trimming stripped 1 base from V and 2 bases from J, with 12 bases between. The CDR3 loop reads CASSLGLTPPYNEQFF. The DNA of the CDR3 is TGTGCCAGCAGCTTAGGACTAACCCCCCCCTACAATGAGCAGTTCTTC. The full variable domain, rest sourced from reference TRBV11-2 and TRBJ2-1, is EAGVAQSPRYKIIEKRQSVAFWCNPISGHATLYWYQQILGQGPKLLIQFQNNGVVDDSQLPKDRFSAERLKGVDSTLKIQPAKLEDSAVYLCASSLGLTPPYNEQFFGPGTRLTVL.

This clonotype has a handful of counts. V gene TRBV29-1 combines with J gene TRBJ1-2, with TRBD1 matching over 8 bases. Germline loops: CDR1 SQVTM, CDR2 ANQGSEA. V dropped 1 base and J dropped 6; count of bases not matched to a gene: 13. The CDR3 consists of 16 residues. DNA for the CDR3: TGCAGCGTTGAAGGGACAGGGTATCCTAGGTTTGATGGCTACACCTTC. Translating gives CSVEGTGYPRFDGYTF.

With regard to this clonotype: The junction departs from germline at one end; a sequencing error may be responsible. The CDR3 sequence: CASGLESPGVGETQYF. The DNA of the CDR3 is TGTGCCAGCGGCTTAGAATCCCCGGGGGTAGGCGAGACCCAGTACTTC. The V and J genes are TRBV7-6 and TRBJ2-5; a weak D match, TRBD2 (6 bases). CDR3 length: 16 residues. Germline lookup yields CDR1 SGHVS and CDR2 FNYEAQ.

The chain carries TRBV7-9 and TRBJ2-7; D possibly corresponds to TRBD1 (6 bases). This CDR3 is built from 15 residues. In germline, CDR1 is SEHNR, CDR2 FQNEAQ (reference sequence). Trimming shortened V by 4 bases and J by 3 bases, and 16 bases separated the two germline ends. CDR3 DNA: TGTGCCAGCAGCTCCTCCATGGGGACAAACTACGAGCAGTACTTC. Its protein is CASSSSMGTNYEQYF.

The table lists this clonotype with a few counts. The chain couples TRBV29-1 to TRBJ1-2; D call uncertain. Germline-derived CDR1 and CDR2 are SQVTM and ANQGSEA. The CDR3 totals 11 residues. V lost 2 bases to trimming and J lost 6 bases, with 7 bases between them. CDR3 sequence reads: CSVETGNGYTF. CDR3 bases: TGCAGCGTTGAAACGGGGAATGGCTACACCTTC.

This clonotype came up many times. This sequence joins TRBV3-1 and TRBJ2-4; D perhaps matches TRBD1 (5 bases). V lost 2 bases and J 2 bases, leaving 7 bases between the germline ends. Germline CDR1 is LGHDT and CDR2 is YNNKEL (reference sequence). The CDR3 consists of 14 residues. The DNA for the CDR3 is TGTGCCAGCAGCCAACAGGGATCCAAAAACATTCAGTACTTC. This codes for CASSQQGSKNIQYF.